A single sample is the source of the 20 T cell receptor beta chains below, sequenced in a study of T cells in women clearing cervical HPV infection. Profiled with immunoSEQ multiplex PCR; TCRdb holds only in-frame clones, not every one. Recorded for this sample: about 45,000 clones. The source material was blood buffy coat. These receptors came from a woman aged 18 to 75 with a cervical HPV16 infection that either progressed to CIN3+ or cleared (not recorded which).

Note on this clone: The read ends 3 residues shy of where the CDR3 ends; the end is completed using the germline J gene. The chain couples TRBV10-3 to TRBJ2-2; 13 bases line up with TRBD2. V dropped 7 bases and J dropped 6; count of bases not matched to a gene: 8. In germline, CDR1 is ENHRY, CDR2 SYGVKD. The CDR3 sequence is 16 residues long. This chain's CDR3 is CAITGLAGEGAGELFF. CDR3 DNA (partial): TGTGCCATCACCGGACTAGCGGGAGAAGGCGCCGGGGAG.

As for this clone: The read gets to within 3 residues of the CDR3 end, and the germline J gene fills in the rest. The V and J genes are TRBV6-2 or TRBV6-3 and TRBJ2-7; 9 nucleotides line up with TRBD2. J was trimmed by 3 bases and V by 6 bases; bases with no gene match: 3. This CDR3 has 13 residues. CDR1 and CDR2 from the germline V gene are MNHEY and SVGEGT. The covered CDR3 bases are TGTGCCAGCAGAGAGACTAGCGGCTACGAG. This gives the protein CASRETSGYE. The full CDR3 sequence reads CASRETSGYEQYF.

A note on this clone: The read is 3 residues too short to cover the CDR3 end, so that end is filled in from the germline J gene. The J gene is TRBJ2-7, the V gene TRBV18, with 7 bases matching TRBD1. CDR1 is KGHSH, CDR2 LQKENI, per germline. V gave up 3 bases and J gave up 6 bases; unmatched junction bases: 11. The CDR3 sequence is 15 residues long. The CDR3 is CASSPQPGRQGEQYF. CDR3 DNA, as far as it was read: TGTGCCAGCTCACCCCAACCGGGACGACAGGGCGAG.

In the case of this clone: The read ends 3 residues early relative to the CDR3; the germline J gene fills the gap. V is TRBV13 and J is TRBJ2-7, with D possibly matching TRBD2 (5 bases). This CDR3 spans 12 amino acids. Germline CDR1 and CDR2: PRHDT and FYEKMQ (reference sequence). The V gene lost 5 bases and the J gene lost 3 bases, with 8 bases spanning the gap. CDR3 residues: CASSRDYYEQYF. CDR3 DNA (partial): TGTGCCAGCAGCCGCGACTACTACGAG.

Note on this clone: The read stops 3 residues short of the end of the CDR3; the missing end is completed from the germline J gene. The genes are TRBV5-1 and TRBJ1-1; 9 nucleotides agree with TRBD1. CDR3 length: 14 residues. Losses at the gene ends were 1 base for V and 4 bases for J; bases not matched to a gene: 2. CDR1 and CDR2 from the germline V gene are SGHRS and YFSETQ. The CDR3: CASSLTGGTTEAFF. The DNA read from the CDR3 is TGCGCCAGCAGCTTGACAGGGGGCACCACTGAA.

Details on this clone: The read halts 3 residues ahead of the CDR3 end, with the missing end drawn from the germline J gene. V usage is TRBV19 and J usage is TRBJ1-5; D might be TRBD1 (6 bases). Germline CDR1 and CDR2: LNHDA and SQIVND (reference sequence). CDR3 length equals 17 residues. The germline V and J ends were trimmed by 5 bases and 0 bases, with 17 bases remaining between them. This CDR3 is CASSPSTGSFSNQPQHF. Incomplete CDR3 DNA: TGTGCCAGTAGTCCCTCGACAGGTTCCTTTAGCAATCAGCCC.

As for this clone: The CDR3 extends 3 residues past the end of the read, so its final part is completed from the germline J gene. The V and J genes are TRBV7-2 and TRBJ1-5; 10 nucleotides line up with TRBD1. The germline CDR1 and CDR2 sequences are SGHTA and FQGNSA. The V segment lost 2 bases and the J segment 7 bases; nucleotides outside the gene matches: 5. The CDR3 extends over 15 amino acids. The sequenced CDR3 bases are TGTGCCAGCAGCTTAAGAGGGACAGGGGAGCAGCCC. Translated: CASSLRGTGEQP. The complete CDR3 protein is CASSLRGTGEQPQHF.

On this clone itself: The read terminates 3 residues ahead of where the CDR3 ends, so the germline J gene completes it. V gene TRBV5-1 combines with J gene TRBJ2-2, with a weak D call TRBD1 (6 bases). This CDR3 region has 17 residues. Deletions cut 2 bases from V and 0 bases from J, with 14 bases between. The germline V gene encodes CDR1 SGHRS and CDR2 YFSETQ. The sequenced CDR3 bases are TGCGCCAGCAGCTTTAGATCAGGGGACACGAACACCGGGGAG. Its protein product is CASSFRSGDTNTGE. The entire CDR3 is CASSFRSGDTNTGELFF.

Of note for this clone: The missing CDR3 end, 3 residues past where the read stops, is filled in from the germline J gene. The genes are TRBV19 and TRBJ1-6; D is unresolved. Trimming removed 7 bases from V and 4 bases from J, with 14 bases in between. The CDR3 extends over 15 amino acids. Germline CDR1 reads LNHDA; CDR2 reads SQIVND (reference sequence). This CDR3 is CASTMEAAYNSPLHF. CDR3 DNA (partial): TGTGCCAGTACGATGGAGGCAGCGTATAATTCACCC. The whole variable domain, remainder taken from reference TRBV19 and TRBJ1-6, is DGGITQSPKYLFRKEGQNVTLSCEQNLNHDAMYWYRQDPGQGLRLIYYSQIVNDFQKGDIAEGYSVSREKKESFPLTVTSAQKNPTAFYLCASTMEAAYNSPLHFGNGTRLTVT.

A word on this clone: The CDR3 end lies 3 residues beyond the end of the read and is filled in from the germline J gene. The J gene is TRBJ2-1, the V gene TRBV7-9, with D possibly being TRBD1 (6 bases). Germline V lookup: CDR1 SEHNR, CDR2 FQNEAQ (reference sequence). The CDR3 is made up of 12 amino acids. V was shortened by 3 bases and J by 7 bases, with 7 bases between the two germline ends. The chain's CDR3 is CASSFTGNEQFF. CDR3 bases read: TGTGCCAGCAGCTTTACAGGGAATGAG. The full variable domain, with the rest looked up from reference TRBV7-9 and TRBJ2-1, is DTGVSQNPRHKITKRGQNVTFRCDPISEHNRLYWYRQTLGQGPEFLTYFQNEAQLEKSRLLSDRFSAERPKGSFSTLEIQRTEQGDSAMYLCASSFTGNEQFFGPGTRLTVL.

About this clone itself: The CDR3 goes on 3 residues after the read ends, and that part is filled in from the germline J gene. The V gene is TRBV7-3, the J gene TRBJ2-5; 8 bases agree with TRBD2. Germline loops: CDR1 SGHTA, CDR2 FQGTGA. CDR3 size: 14 residues. The covered CDR3 bases are TGTGCCAGCAGCTTCGGGGGGGCAAGAGATACC. Its translation is CASSFGGARDT. The full CDR3 is CASSFGGARDTQYF.

On this clone: The CDR3 end falls 3 residues outside the read, so it is completed with the germline J gene. The V and J genes are TRBV7-9 and TRBJ2-7; D might be TRBD2 (5 bases). The CDR3 length is 15 residues. With 5 bases removed from V and 2 bases from J, the gap between germline ends came to 16 bases. Per germline, CDR1 SEHNR and CDR2 FQNEAQ (reference sequence). The sequenced CDR3 bases are TGTGCCAGCAGCCGCCTTGCCAGCGGACCCTACGAG. It specifies CASSRLASGPYE. The complete CDR3 reads CASSRLASGPYEQYF.

About this clone itself: The junction differs from germline at one of its ends, possibly a read error. The read ends 3 residues before the CDR3 terminus; that terminus is restored from the germline J gene. This specimen includes other DNA sequences encoding the same CDR3. J is TRBJ1-3 and V is TRBV30, with D perhaps TRBD1 (5 bases). The CDR3 length is 16 residues. CDR1 GTSNPN and CDR2 SVGIG come from the germline V gene (reference sequence). CDR3: CAWSVGAGNSGNTIYF. Partial CDR3 DNA: TGTGCCTGGAGTGTGGGAGCAGGGAACTCTGGAAACACG.

As for this clone: The observed sequence ends 3 residues before the CDR3 terminus, with the missing tail filled in from the germline J gene. The gene calls are TRBV19 and TRBJ2-7; the match to TRBD1 covers 8 bases. V shed 6 bases and J 3 bases; nucleotides not matched to a gene: 4. The length of the CDR3 is 13 residues. Germline CDR1 LNHDA, CDR2 SQIVND (reference sequence). CDR3 loop: CASSRGPNYEQYF. The part of the CDR3 DNA that was read is TGTGCCAGTAGCAGGGGGCCCAACTACGAG.

About this clone: The observed sequence ends 3 residues before the CDR3 terminus, with the missing tail filled in from the germline J gene. This chain connects TRBV5-4 to TRBJ2-5; the match to TRBD1 covers 7 bases. Trimming cost V 4 bases and J 7 bases; bases outside gene matches: 7. The CDR3 runs to 13 residues. The germline CDR1 and CDR2 sequences are SGHNT and YYREEE (reference sequence). The covered CDR3 bases are TGTGCCAGCAGCCATACAGGGGAGCGGACC. Its protein is CASSHTGERT. The whole CDR3 protein is CASSHTGERTQYF.

Turning to this clone: Read coverage stops 3 residues before the CDR3 terminus; the germline J gene supplies the remainder. The genes are TRBV7-9 and TRBJ2-1, with 12 nucleotides matching TRBD2. Germline assignment: CDR1 SEHNR and CDR2 FQNEAQ (reference sequence). J lost 7 bases, V lost 5 bases, and 6 bases had no gene match. CDR3 size: 15 residues. The covered CDR3 bases are TGTGCCAGCAGCCTCCTAGCGGGAGGGGGTAATGAG. Protein product: CASSLLAGGGNE. The entire CDR3 reads CASSLLAGGGNEQFF.

Points on this clone: The read ends 3 residues early relative to the CDR3; the germline J gene fills the gap. V is TRBV7-3 and J is TRBJ2-6; perhaps TRBD1 as D (5 bases). The CDR3 sequence is 16 residues long. Germline V lookup: CDR1 SGHTA, CDR2 FQGTGA. Trimming shortened V by 2 bases and J by 2 bases, and 10 bases separated the two germline ends. The CDR3 bases that were read are TGTGCCAGCAGCTTACAGGGTTCGCCTGGGGCCAACGTC. It encodes CASSLQGSPGANV. The entire CDR3 protein is CASSLQGSPGANVLTF.

To note about this clone: The missing CDR3 end, 3 residues past where the read stops, is filled in from the germline J gene. V and J are TRBV20-1 and TRBJ2-5; no clear D. The CDR3 sequence is 13 residues long. V lost 3 bases and J 2 bases, leaving 10 bases between the germline ends. Germline V gives CDR1 DFQATT, CDR2 SNEGSKA (reference sequence). The part of the CDR3 DNA that was read is TGCAGTGCTAGTAGTGCGGCACAAGAGACC. It is translated as CSASSAAQET. The complete CDR3 protein is CSASSAAQETQYF.

On this clone: Sequencing ends 3 residues short of the CDR3 end; the germline J gene provides the rest. The J gene is TRBJ2-3, the V gene TRBV5-1; D is ambiguous. CDR1 and CDR2 from the germline V gene are SGHRS and YFSETQ. This CDR3 spans 14 amino acids. Trimming cost V 0 bases and J 6 bases, with 11 bases left between them. CDR3: CASSLGRPADTQYF. Incomplete CDR3 DNA: TGCGCCAGCAGCTTGGGGCGGCCTGCGGATACG.

As regards this clone: The read terminates 3 residues before the CDR3 end, so the remaining end is supplied by the germline J gene. The chain joins TRBV7-2 to TRBJ2-1; TRBD2 might be the D (6 bases). This CDR3 comprises 15 residues. Trimming removed 1 base from V and 7 bases from J, with 14 bases in between. Germline loops: CDR1 SGHTA, CDR2 FQGNSA. CDR3 loop: CASSLGGKNENEQFF. The CDR3 bases that were read are TGTGCCAGCAGCTTAGGCGGGAAAAATGAAAATGAG.